This T cell receptor (beta chain) emerged from a study of beta chain features in type 1 diabetes. Study information: No patient-donor differences in age, gender, total cells or subset yield. The study, taken as a whole, reports: Shorter TCRB CDR3s, moderately but significantly so, marked every one of the four CD4+ subsets in Type 1 diabetes patients. There were fewer insertions and more deletions at the VDJ junctions of type 1 diabetes patients.

CDR1 is SQVTM and CDR2 is ANQGSEA in the germline V gene. The CDR3 runs to 11 residues. The V gene end was trimmed by 7 bases and the J gene end by 2 bases; junction bases not matched to a gene: 1. Comments on this clone: The target antigen is unknown. The identical CDR3 is also encoded by other nucleotide sequences in the sample.

Sequenced material consisted of expressed TCRB transcripts (all of the isolated RNA was reverse transcribed). The method was immunoSEQ multiplex PCR; TCRdb's version includes in-frame clones alone and lacks a portion of them. The sample records fewer than 400,000 clones, around 9.3% being singletons. CD45RO/CCR7/CD25/CD127/CD95/CD27 separated CD4+ naive, central memory, regulatory and stem cell-like memory cells by sorting. Each sorted fraction was over 95% pure. This chain joins TRBV29-1 and TRBJ2-5, with TRBD2 identical over 7 bases. The sample consisted of central memory CD4+ T cells from blood. The receptor was derived from a man aged 25 to 40 with type 1 diabetes. The CDR3 sequence: CSGGGQETQYF. The CDR3 DNA is TGCAGCGGGGGAGGGCAAGAGACCCAGTACTTC.